These 5 T cell receptor beta chains were all obtained from the same sample, sequenced in a study of identical twins. MiXCR, run by TCRdb on the 5' RACE reads, gives a single entry per CDR3 protein. The sample holds a few hundred thousand distinct CDR3 sequences, about 12% seen once. These same records also appear under a second study, on yellow fever vaccine responses in identical twins.

The sample was CD8+ T cells sorted from blood. Every receptor here comes from a woman between 18 and 30 years old in good health.

This clonotype was recorded many times. The CDR3 sequence: CASTRSRGPRGTEAFF. CDR3 DNA sequence: TGTGCCAGCACCCGATCCCGGGGGCCTAGGGGCACTGAAGCTTTCTTT. The chain is built from TRBV12-3 or TRBV12-4 and TRBJ1-1; weak D call: TRBD1 (6 bases). The CDR3 has 16 residues. The germline V and J ends were trimmed by 7 bases and 4 bases, with 22 bases remaining between them.

For the CDR3, the DNA is TGTGCCAGCAGTTCGGATCATACAGGGAATTACGAGCAGTACTTC. Protein product: CASSSDHTGNYEQYF. The chain couples TRBV28 to TRBJ2-7; D might be TRBD1 (6 bases). This CDR3 has 15 residues. V lost 4 bases and J lost 4, with 17 bases in between. The germline V gene encodes CDR1 MDHEN and CDR2 SYDVKM.

This clonotype came up a few times. The DNA of the CDR3 is TGTGCCAGCAGCCCCCGGGGGGGGGCGGGTGAACTGTTTTTT. Encoded protein: CASSPRGGAGELFF. The chain uses TRBV9 and TRBJ1-4; D is possibly TRBD1 (6 bases). Germline values: CDR1 SGDLS, CDR2 YYNGEE. The CDR3 contains 14 residues. V was shortened by 4 bases and J by 12 bases, with 19 bases between the two germline ends.

This clonotype was detected ten times or more. The chain combines TRBV12-3 or TRBV12-4 with TRBJ2-1; 10 bases are shared with TRBD2. The V segment lost 6 bases and the J segment 4 bases; nucleotides outside the gene matches: 6. CDR3 length equals 15 residues. CDR3 DNA: TGTGCCAGCAGGATTAGCGGGGGGCTGTACAATGAGCAGTTCTTC. Translation gives CASRISGGLYNEQFF.

This clonotype was counted many times. The chain carries TRBV29-1 and TRBJ1-1; D unresolved. V lost 4 bases, J lost 2 bases, and 8 bases lay in between. This CDR3 is 12 amino acids long. The germline V gene has CDR1 SQVTM and CDR2 ANQGSEA. DNA of the CDR3: TGCAGCGTTGGGGAGGGTAACACTGAAGCTTTCTTT. Protein product: CSVGEGNTEAFF. Complete variable domain (other parts from reference TRBV29-1 and TRBJ1-1): SAVISQKPSRDICQRGTSLTIQCQVDSQVTMMFWYRQQPGQSLTLIATANQGSEATYESGFVIDKFPISRPNLTFSTLTVSNMSPEDSSIYLCSVGEGNTEAFFGQGTRLTVV.